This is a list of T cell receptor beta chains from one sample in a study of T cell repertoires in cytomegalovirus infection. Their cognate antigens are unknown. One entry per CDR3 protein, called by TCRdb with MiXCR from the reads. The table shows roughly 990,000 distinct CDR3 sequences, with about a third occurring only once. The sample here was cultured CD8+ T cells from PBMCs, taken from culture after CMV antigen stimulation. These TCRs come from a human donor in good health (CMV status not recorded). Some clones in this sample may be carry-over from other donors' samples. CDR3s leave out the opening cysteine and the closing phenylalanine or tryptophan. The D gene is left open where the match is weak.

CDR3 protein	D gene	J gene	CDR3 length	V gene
ASSVDRYTGELF	TRBD1	TRBJ2-2	12	TRBV2
ASSGRPLFSGNTIY	.	TRBJ1-3	14	TRBV6-8
ASSPPGGISYEQY	TRBD2	TRBJ2-7	13	TRBV7-9
ASSQDRLARYEQY	TRBD2	TRBJ2-7	13	TRBV4-1
ASSPPYRQETQY	.	TRBJ2-5	12	TRBV6-2/TRBV6-3
ASSKGDFRAGNQPQH	.	TRBJ1-5	15	TRBV19
ASSATLRDGFSYNEQF	.	TRBJ2-1	16	TRBV9
ASSSSDSLFQETQY	.	TRBJ2-5	14	TRBV6-5
ASSLLRTKNSPLH	.	TRBJ1-6	13	TRBV7-8
ASSAPTGDTEAF	.	TRBJ1-1	12	TRBV27
SSSLGTGLDGYT	TRBD1	TRBJ1-2	12	TRBV5-1
ASSQVWGSGNTIY	.	TRBJ1-3	13	TRBV4-3
ASSVGSANTGELF	.	TRBJ2-2	13	TRBV9
ASSTLPPPTGELF	.	TRBJ2-2	13	TRBV6-1
ASSILGGTSYEQY	.	TRBJ2-7	13	TRBV19
ASSPVLAGGQETQY	TRBD2	TRBJ2-5	14	TRBV28
SAGQGLSGNTIY	.	TRBJ1-3	12	TRBV20-1